The 25 T cell receptor beta chains below all came from one sample that was sequenced in a study of shared clonotypes between healthy human individuals. Assay: immunoSEQ multiplex PCR; the TCRdb copy retains only in-frame clones and omits some. The sample shows 640,000 or so clones, about two thirds of them seen only once. What was sequenced was memory CD4+ T cells sorted from blood. Subset in this sample: CD45RA-negative fraction. The receptors were gathered from a woman aged 25 to 39 in good health.

The chain joins TRBV11-2 to TRBJ2-2; weak D call: TRBD2 (5 bases). Germline CDR1 reads SGHAT; CDR2 reads FQNNGV. V gave up 5 bases and J gave up 1 base, with 8 bases separating them. The CDR3 is 14 residues long. CDR3 nucleotide sequence: TGTGCCAGCAGCCCACGGGAGAACACCGGGGAGCTGTTTTTT. It encodes CASSPRENTGELFF.

This clone has just one count. V usage is TRBV30 and J usage is TRBJ2-7; the match to TRBD1 covers 8 bases. Germline V gives CDR1 GTSNPN, CDR2 SVGIG (reference sequence). The CDR3 covers 12 residues. V trimming: 5 bases; J trimming: 4 bases; junction bases outside the gene matches: 4. The chain's CDR3 is CAWAGGGYEQYF. In DNA form, the CDR3 reads TGTGCCTGGGCAGGGGGCGGTTACGAGCAGTACTTC.

The chain recombines TRBV7-2 with TRBJ1-2; D is unclear. In germline, CDR1 is SGHTA, CDR2 FQGNSA. The length of the CDR3 is 13 residues. V was cut by 4 bases and J by 7 bases, with 13 bases left in between. CDR3 loop: CASSSYLTAGYTF. In DNA form, the CDR3 reads TGTGCCAGCAGCTCTTATCTTACAGCTGGCTACACCTTC.

This clone was observed a handful of times. The V gene is TRBV5-1, the J gene TRBJ1-2, with 7 positions matching TRBD1. Germline V gene lookup returns CDR1 SGHRS and CDR2 YFSETQ. This CDR3 has 14 residues. Germline trimming cut 3 bases from V and 4 bases from J; bases unmatched to any gene: 6. The CDR3 reads CASSSTGTAYGYTF. The DNA of the CDR3 is TGCGCCAGCAGCTCGACCGGGACAGCCTATGGCTACACCTTC.

The CDR3 loop reads CASSARTGNNYGYTF. In nucleotides, the CDR3 is TGTGCCAGCAGTGCTCGGACAGGCAATAACTATGGCTACACCTTC. The rearrangement links TRBV28 to TRBJ1-2; 7 positions match TRBD1. This CDR3 has 15 residues. J gave up 1 base and V 5 bases, and 7 bases lay outside the gene matches. Germline CDR1 is MDHEN and CDR2 is SYDVKM.

Worth noting for this clone: Other DNA sequences within the sample encode an identical CDR3. J is TRBJ2-7 and V is TRBV28; D not certain. From germline, CDR1 is MDHEN and CDR2 SYDVKM. Trimming pared 6 bases from V and 0 bases from J, leaving 12 bases between. This CDR3 has 14 residues. The CDR3 region has the DNA TGTGCCAGCAGCCCGCCAGGACCCTCCTACGAGCAGTACTTC. Its translation is CASSPPGPSYEQYF.

V gene TRBV19 combines with J gene TRBJ2-7; 9 nucleotides line up with TRBD1. The CDR3 has 14 amino acids. After removal of 5 bases from V and 2 bases from J, the junction contained 4 bases not matched to a gene. Germline V gene sequence: CDR1 LNHDA, CDR2 SQIVND (reference sequence). DNA for the CDR3: TGTGCCAGTAGTTTGGGGACAGGGACCTACGAGCAGTACTTC. This sequence encodes CASSLGTGTYEQYF. Looking up the rest from reference TRBV19 and TRBJ2-7 gives the full variable domain: DGGITQSPKYLFRKEGQNVTLSCEQNLNHDAMYWYRQDPGQGLRLIYYSQIVNDFQKGDIAEGYSVSREKKESFPLTVTSAQKNPTAFYLCASSLGTGTYEQYFGPGTRLTVT.

V usage is TRBV10-3 and J usage is TRBJ2-1; 14 nucleotides line up with TRBD2. Germline values: CDR1 ENHRY, CDR2 SYGVKD. This CDR3 region has 15 residues. The J segment lost 9 bases and the V segment lost 10 bases, leaving 11 bases of the junction unmatched. The CDR3 loop reads CATRGGTSGSPEQFF. DNA of the CDR3: TGTGCCACCAGGGGGGGGACTAGCGGGAGTCCTGAGCAGTTCTTC.

In DNA, the CDR3 is TGTGCCAGCAGGAAGAGGGGCGGGGCAGGAGGATCAGATACGCAGTATTTT. Translating gives CASRKRGGAGGSDTQYF. The chain is built from TRBV11-2 and TRBJ2-3, with D tentatively TRBD2 (6 bases). Germline values: CDR1 SGHAT, CDR2 FQNNGV. Trimming took 6 bases from V and 4 from J, leaving 23 bases between them. This CDR3 region has 17 residues.

V usage is TRBV29-1 and J usage is TRBJ2-1; 7 bases are shared with TRBD1. This CDR3 has 13 residues. Germline-derived CDR1 and CDR2 are SQVTM and ANQGSEA. V dropped 4 bases and J dropped 8; count of bases not matched to a gene: 8. This CDR3 is CSVAAIGGDEQFF. The CDR3 DNA is TGCAGCGTTGCGGCGATAGGGGGCGATGAGCAGTTCTTC.

V gene TRBV19 combines with J gene TRBJ1-5; D call uncertain. Looked up from germline, CDR1 is LNHDA and CDR2 is SQIVND (reference sequence). The CDR3 covers 12 residues. Trimming cost V 4 bases and J 3 bases, with 4 bases left between them. CDR3 region: CASSTSNQPQHF. CDR3 sequence (DNA): TGTGCCAGTAGTACCTCCAATCAGCCCCAGCATTTT.

The chain has TRBV19 and TRBJ1-1, with 8 bases fitting TRBD1. This CDR3 is 14 amino acids long. The germline V gene encodes CDR1 LNHDA and CDR2 SQIVND (reference sequence). The V gene end was trimmed by 5 bases and the J gene end by 5 bases; junction bases not matched to a gene: 7. CDR3 sequence (DNA): TGTGCCAGTAGTCCAAGACAGGGGCCGACTGAAGCTTTCTTT. Its protein is CASSPRQGPTEAFF.

CDR3 amino acids: CSVGGKASYGYTF. The DNA of the CDR3 is TGCAGCGTTGGGGGGAAGGCTTCCTATGGCTACACCTTC. V gene TRBV29-1 combines with J gene TRBJ1-2; D may be TRBD1 (5 bases). The CDR3 totals 13 residues. V was trimmed by 4 bases and J by 4 bases, leaving 13 bases between them. The V gene's germline CDR1 is SQVTM and CDR2 ANQGSEA.

The chain employs TRBV7-8 and TRBJ2-2; D is perhaps TRBD2 (5 bases). Germline V gene data show CDR1 as SGHVS and CDR2 as FQNEAQ. Trimming took 7 bases from V and 6 from J, leaving 18 bases between them. CDR3 length equals 15 residues. The CDR3 region is CASTTIPVEAGELFF. The CDR3 DNA is TGTGCCAGCACGACTATCCCTGTTGAGGCCGGGGAGCTGTTTTTT. The whole variable domain, remainder taken from reference TRBV7-8 and TRBJ2-2, is GAGVSQSPRYKVAKRGQDVALRCDPISGHVSLFWYQQALGQGPEFLTYFQNEAQLDKSGLPSDRFFAERPEGSVSTLKIQRTQQEDSAVYLCASTTIPVEAGELFFGEGSRLTVL.

This chain's CDR3 is CASRLDRGRTYEQYF. CDR3 nucleotides: TGTGCCAGCAGACTTGACAGGGGGCGGACCTACGAGCAGTACTTC. The chain employs TRBV2 and TRBJ2-7; the match to TRBD1 covers 10 bases. This CDR3 is 15 amino acids long. Germline loops: CDR1 SNHLY, CDR2 FYNNEI. With V trimmed by 6 bases and J by 2 bases, 7 bases remained unmatched.

The chain combines TRBV7-6 with TRBJ2-7; possibly TRBD1 or TRBD2 for D (7 bases each). CDR3 length: 15 amino acids. Germline CDR1 reads SGHVS; CDR2 reads FNYEAQ. V lost 4 bases to trimming and J lost 3 bases, with 16 bases between them. The CDR3 nucleotides read TGTGCCAGCAGCTCCCAAGGGGGCGGGAGCTACGAGCAGTACTTC. It yields the protein CASSSQGGGSYEQYF.

In its sample, this clone was seen many times. The chain recombines TRBV29-1 with TRBJ1-4, with D unresolved. This CDR3 has 12 residues. V lost 1 base to trimming and J lost 6 bases, with 6 bases between them. Germline-derived CDR1 and CDR2 are SQVTM and ANQGSEA. DNA for the CDR3: TGCAGCGTTGAAGTCGCTGATGAAAAACTGTTTTTT. This sequence encodes CSVEVADEKLFF.

The V gene is TRBV28, the J gene TRBJ2-7; 11 bases map to TRBD2. Germline V gene sequence: CDR1 MDHEN, CDR2 SYDVKM. Trimming removed 7 bases from V and 0 bases from J; junction bases left unmatched: 5. The CDR3 length is 15 residues. CDR3 sequence: CASNPSGRSSYEQYF. The DNA of the CDR3 is TGTGCCAGCAACCCTAGCGGGAGGAGCTCCTACGAGCAGTACTTC. The full variable domain, rest sourced from reference TRBV28 and TRBJ2-7, is DVKVTQSSRYLVKRTGEKVFLECVQDMDHENMFWYRQDPGLGLRLIYFSYDVKMKEKGDIPEGYSVSREKKERFSLILESASTNQTSMYLCASNPSGRSSYEQYFGPGTRLTVT.

The chain has TRBV4-2 and TRBJ2-5, with 15 bases lining up with TRBD2. This CDR3 is 18 amino acids long. Germline V CDR1 and CDR2: LGHNA, YNFKEQ. J gave up 4 bases and V 1 base, and 7 bases lay outside the gene matches. The chain's CDR3 is CASSQAPGLAGGAETQYF. Here the CDR3 DNA reads TGTGCCAGCAGCCAAGCCCCCGGACTAGCGGGAGGGGCAGAGACCCAGTACTTC.

CDR3 protein: CASSSGEGLDTQYF. DNA of the CDR3: TGCGCCAGCAGCTCGGGAGAAGGTTTAGATACGCAGTATTTT. The gene calls are TRBV5-1 and TRBJ2-3; D perhaps matches TRBD2 (6 bases). The V gene lost 3 bases and the J gene lost 5 bases, with 13 bases spanning the gap. Looked up from germline, CDR1 is SGHRS and CDR2 is YFSETQ. This CDR3 contains 14 residues.

This chain uses TRBV15 with TRBJ1-3, with D unresolved. The CDR3 length is 15 residues. CDR1 and CDR2 from the germline V gene are LNHNV and YYDKDF (reference sequence). The V end was cut by 1 base, the J end by 2 bases, with 9 bases between. The CDR3 spells CATSRGGDTGNTIYF. The CDR3 bases are TGTGCCACCAGCAGAGGGGGAGACACTGGAAACACCATATATTTT.

The chain recombines TRBV9 with TRBJ2-3, with 7 bases lining up with TRBD2. Germline-derived CDR1 and CDR2 are SGDLS and YYNGEE. CDR3 size: 15 residues. V gave up 2 bases and J gave up 1 base; unmatched junction bases: 4. The CDR3 nucleotides read TGTGCCAGCAGCGTCGGGGGGTGGGGCACAGATACGCAGTATTTT. Protein: CASSVGGWGTDTQYF.

This clone showed up just once. Other DNA sequences of this sample code for an identical CDR3. The chain carries TRBV7-3 and TRBJ2-3, with D maybe TRBD2 (7 bases). Germline values: CDR1 SGHTA, CDR2 FQGTGA. The ends were cut back, 4 bases at V and 6 bases at J, with 8 bases in the middle. This CDR3 is built from 12 residues. The CDR3 DNA follows: TGTGCCAGCAGCTCGGGGGGCGATACGCAGTATTTT. It encodes CASSSGGDTQYF.

This rearrangement joins TRBV6-1 to TRBJ2-2; tentative D call: TRBD1 (6 bases). This CDR3 has 14 amino acids. V was trimmed by 7 bases and J by 5 bases, leaving 14 bases between them. CDR1 and CDR2 (germline): MNHNS, SASEGT. The CDR3: CASIPPTGTGELFF. The CDR3 DNA is TGTGCCAGCATTCCGCCAACAGGGACCGGGGAGCTGTTTTTT.

Of note for this clone: The sample carries other DNA sequences with the same CDR3. The chain carries TRBV5-1 and TRBJ2-1; D remains unclear. V lost 0 bases and J 4 bases, leaving 11 bases between the germline ends. The germline V gene has CDR1 SGHRS and CDR2 YFSETQ. CDR3 length equals 15 residues. CDR3 bases: TGCGCCAGCAGCTTGGATTCGGTAGGTTACAATGAGCAGTTCTTC. Amino acids: CASSLDSVGYNEQFF.